This T cell receptor beta chain is from a study of T-cell memory formation after mild COVID-19. MiXCR, applied by TCRdb to the 5' RACE reads, yields one record per CDR3 protein. This table has 110,000 or so distinct CDR3 sequences, 22% appearing once. General observations from the study: CD4+ bias marked clones expanding day 15 to 37, unlike balanced contracting clones.

This clonotype appeared a few times. Its antigen is as yet unknown. V dropped 0 bases and J dropped 2; count of bases not matched to a gene: 8. CDR1 and CDR2 from the germline V gene are SEHNR and FQNEAQ (reference sequence). The CDR3 extends over 17 amino acids. The source of this sequence is a man between 18 and 29 years old who had mild COVID-19 (a few samples of this study predate the infection). Cell type and time point are not known. The genes are TRBV7-9 and TRBJ2-5, with 8 bases matching TRBD2. The sample was PBMCs or a T cell subset sorted from them (not recorded which). CDR3 in amino acids: CASSLAVSGGRQETQYF. In nucleotides, the CDR3 is TGTGCCAGCAGCTTAGCGGTGAGCGGGGGACGACAAGAGACCCAGTACTTC.